This record covers a single T cell receptor beta chain. These data come from a study of control samples from healthy donors and cancer patients. V gave up 6 bases and J gave up 5 bases; unmatched junction bases: 11. This CDR3 region has 16 residues. CDR1 is KGHDR, CDR2 SFDVKD, per germline. The method was immunoSEQ multiplex PCR; TCRdb's version includes in-frame clones alone and lacks a portion of them. The sample records 150,000 to 180,000 clones, over 85% being singletons. V is TRBV24-1 and J is TRBJ2-5, with 10 bases identical to TRBD1. The receptor comes from a middle-aged man in good health. Sequences were obtained from blood. DNA for the CDR3: TGTGCCACCAGTAAGGGGACAGGGGTCCCCTCGGAGACCCAGTACTTC. It codes for CATSKGTGVPSETQYF.